The table lists the clone carrying this TCR beta chain with a few counts. These data come from a study of technical replicates of blood from a handful of donors. The table came from immunoSEQ multiplex PCR; TCRdb's copy has only in-frame clones and leaves some out. Among around 83,000 clones listed, around 94% were seen once. In germline, CDR1 is MGHRA, CDR2 YSYEKL. Trimming removed 0 bases from V and 8 bases from J, with 13 bases in between. The CDR3 extends over 14 amino acids. This sequence was found in a human donor in good health. Sequenced: T cells isolated from PBMCs. The V and J genes are TRBV4-1 and TRBJ1-1; D is undetermined. This CDR3 is CASSQDLEYIEAFF. The CDR3 region has the DNA TGCGCCAGCAGCCAAGATCTGGAGTACATCGAAGCTTTCTTT.